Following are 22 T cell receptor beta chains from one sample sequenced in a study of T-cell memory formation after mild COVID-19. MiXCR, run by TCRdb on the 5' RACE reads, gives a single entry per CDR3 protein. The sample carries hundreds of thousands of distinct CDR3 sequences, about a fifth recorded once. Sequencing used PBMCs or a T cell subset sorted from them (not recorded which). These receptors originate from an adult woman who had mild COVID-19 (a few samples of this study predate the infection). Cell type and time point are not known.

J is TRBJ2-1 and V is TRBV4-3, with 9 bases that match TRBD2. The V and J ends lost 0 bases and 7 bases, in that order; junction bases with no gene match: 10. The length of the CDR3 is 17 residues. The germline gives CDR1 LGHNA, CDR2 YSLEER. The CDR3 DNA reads TGCGCCAGCAGCCAAGAGCCCCTAGCGGGATTAGTTAATGAGCAGTTCTTC. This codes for CASSQEPLAGLVNEQFF.

The DNA of the CDR3 is TGTGCCAGCAGCTTCAGACAGGGTACAACGAACACTGAAGCTTTCTTT. As protein: CASSFRQGTTNTEAFF. V gene TRBV7-8 combines with J gene TRBJ1-1; TRBD1 aligns across 7 bases. This CDR3 spans 16 amino acids. V shed 3 bases and J 1 base; nucleotides not matched to a gene: 8. CDR1 and CDR2 from the germline V gene are SGHVS and FQNEAQ.

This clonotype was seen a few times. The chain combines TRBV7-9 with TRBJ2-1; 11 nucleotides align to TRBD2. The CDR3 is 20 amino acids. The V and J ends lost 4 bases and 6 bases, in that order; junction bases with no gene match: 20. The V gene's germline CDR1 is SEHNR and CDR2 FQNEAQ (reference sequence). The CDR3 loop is CASSSQAGTSGPRGPNEQFF. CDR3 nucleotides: TGTGCCAGCAGCTCACAGGCCGGGACTAGCGGCCCTAGGGGTCCCAATGAGCAGTTCTTC.

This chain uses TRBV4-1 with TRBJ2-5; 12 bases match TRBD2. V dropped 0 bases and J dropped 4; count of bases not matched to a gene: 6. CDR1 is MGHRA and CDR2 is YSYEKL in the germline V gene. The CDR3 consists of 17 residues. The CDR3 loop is CASSQDPLAGGRETQYF. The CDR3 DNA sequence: TGCGCCAGCAGCCAAGATCCTCTAGCGGGGGGGCGAGAGACCCAGTACTTC.

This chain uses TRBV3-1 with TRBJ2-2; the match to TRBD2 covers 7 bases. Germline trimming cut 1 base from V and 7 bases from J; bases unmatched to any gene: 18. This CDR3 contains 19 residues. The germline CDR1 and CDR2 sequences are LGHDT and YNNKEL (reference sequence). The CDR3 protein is CASSQVAPISGIGVGELFF. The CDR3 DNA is TGTGCCAGCAGCCAAGTCGCTCCGATCAGCGGGATTGGGGTCGGGGAGCTGTTTTTT.

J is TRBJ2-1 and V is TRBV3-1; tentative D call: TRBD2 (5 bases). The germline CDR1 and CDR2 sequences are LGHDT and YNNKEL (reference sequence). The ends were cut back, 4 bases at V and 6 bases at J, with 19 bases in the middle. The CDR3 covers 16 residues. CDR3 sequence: CASSLGGRVQGNEQFF. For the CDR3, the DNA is TGTGCCAGCAGCCTTGGAGGAAGGGTGCAAGGCAATGAGCAGTTCTTC.

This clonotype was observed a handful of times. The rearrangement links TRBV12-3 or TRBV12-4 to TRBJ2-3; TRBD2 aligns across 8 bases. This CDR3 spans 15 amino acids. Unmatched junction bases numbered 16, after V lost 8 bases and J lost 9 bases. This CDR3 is CASGKGERGRGTQYF. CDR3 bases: TGTGCCAGCGGCAAGGGGGAGCGGGGGAGGGGGACGCAGTATTTT.

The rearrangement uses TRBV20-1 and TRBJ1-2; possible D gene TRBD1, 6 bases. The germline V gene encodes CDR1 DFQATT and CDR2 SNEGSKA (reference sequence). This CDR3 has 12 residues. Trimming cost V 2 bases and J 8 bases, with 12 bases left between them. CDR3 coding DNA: TGCAGTGCTAGACAGGGGATGGAGGGCTACACCTTC. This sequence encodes CSARQGMEGYTF.

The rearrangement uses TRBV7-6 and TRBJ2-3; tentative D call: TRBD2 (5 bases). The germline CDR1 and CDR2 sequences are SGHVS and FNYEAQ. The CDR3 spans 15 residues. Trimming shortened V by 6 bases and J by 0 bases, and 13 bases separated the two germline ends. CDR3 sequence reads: CASSQIGESTDTQYF. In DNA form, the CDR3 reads TGTGCCAGCAGTCAAATCGGGGAAAGCACAGATACGCAGTATTTT.

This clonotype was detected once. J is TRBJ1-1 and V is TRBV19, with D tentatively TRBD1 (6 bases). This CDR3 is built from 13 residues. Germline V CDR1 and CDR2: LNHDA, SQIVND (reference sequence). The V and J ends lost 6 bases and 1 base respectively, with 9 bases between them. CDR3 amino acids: CASSRDTNTEAFF. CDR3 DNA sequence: TGTGCCAGTAGCCGGGACACGAACACTGAAGCTTTCTTT.

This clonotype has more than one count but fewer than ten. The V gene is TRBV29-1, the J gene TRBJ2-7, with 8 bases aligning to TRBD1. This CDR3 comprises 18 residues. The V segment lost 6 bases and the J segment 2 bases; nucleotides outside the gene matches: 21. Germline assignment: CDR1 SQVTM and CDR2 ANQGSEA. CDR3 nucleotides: TGCAGCGTCCCCACCCCCATTAGGGACAGGTTTGGGGCCTACGAGCAGTACTTC. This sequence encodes CSVPTPIRDRFGAYEQYF.

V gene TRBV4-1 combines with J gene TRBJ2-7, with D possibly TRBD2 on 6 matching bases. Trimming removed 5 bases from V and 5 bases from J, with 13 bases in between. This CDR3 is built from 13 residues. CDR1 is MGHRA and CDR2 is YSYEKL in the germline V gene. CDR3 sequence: CASSIAGINEQYF. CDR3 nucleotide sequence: TGCGCCAGCAGCATTGCGGGGATTAACGAGCAGTACTTC.

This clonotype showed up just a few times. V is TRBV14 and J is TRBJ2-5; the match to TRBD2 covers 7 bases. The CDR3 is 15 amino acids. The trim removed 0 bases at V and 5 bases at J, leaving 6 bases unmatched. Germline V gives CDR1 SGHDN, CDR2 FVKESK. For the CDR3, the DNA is TGTGCCAGCAGCCAAGATTGGGGGGGAGTGGAGACCCAGTACTTC. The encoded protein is CASSQDWGGVETQYF.

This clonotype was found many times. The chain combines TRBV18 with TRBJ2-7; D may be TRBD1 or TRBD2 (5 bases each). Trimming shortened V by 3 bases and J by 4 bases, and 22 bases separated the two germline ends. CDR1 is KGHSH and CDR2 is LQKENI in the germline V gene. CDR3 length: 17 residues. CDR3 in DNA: TGTGCCAGCTCACCGCTAGGGCTTGGGGGTAGGAATTACGAGCAGTACTTC. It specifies CASSPLGLGGRNYEQYF. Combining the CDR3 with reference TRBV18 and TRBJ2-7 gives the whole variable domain NAGVMQNPRHLVRRRGQEARLRCSPMKGHSHVYWYRQLPEEGLKFMVYLQKENIIDESGMPKERFSAEFPKEGPSILRIQQVVRGDSAAYFCASSPLGLGGRNYEQYFGPGTRLTVT.

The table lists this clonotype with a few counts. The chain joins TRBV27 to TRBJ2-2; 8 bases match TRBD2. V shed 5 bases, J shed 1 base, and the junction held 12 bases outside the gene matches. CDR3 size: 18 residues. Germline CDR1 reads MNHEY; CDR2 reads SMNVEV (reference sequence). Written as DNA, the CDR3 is TGTGCCAGCAGTAAACCTCTAGGAGCGGGAGAGAACACCGGGGAGCTGTTTTTT. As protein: CASSKPLGAGENTGELFF.

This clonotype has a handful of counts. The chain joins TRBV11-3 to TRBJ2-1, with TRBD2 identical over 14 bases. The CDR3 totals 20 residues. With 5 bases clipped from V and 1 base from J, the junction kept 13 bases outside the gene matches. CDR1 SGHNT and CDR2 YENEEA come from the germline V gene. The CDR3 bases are TGTGCCAGCAGCCACCCCAGGTCTGGGACTAGCGGGAGATCCTACAATGAGCAGTTCTTC. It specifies CASSHPRSGTSGRSYNEQFF.

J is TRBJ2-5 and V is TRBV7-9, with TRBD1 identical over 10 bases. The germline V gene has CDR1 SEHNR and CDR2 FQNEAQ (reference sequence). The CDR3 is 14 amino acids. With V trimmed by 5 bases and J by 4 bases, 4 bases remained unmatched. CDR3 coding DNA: TGTGCCAGCAGCCGACAGGGGGCCGGAGAGACCCAGTACTTC. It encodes CASSRQGAGETQYF.

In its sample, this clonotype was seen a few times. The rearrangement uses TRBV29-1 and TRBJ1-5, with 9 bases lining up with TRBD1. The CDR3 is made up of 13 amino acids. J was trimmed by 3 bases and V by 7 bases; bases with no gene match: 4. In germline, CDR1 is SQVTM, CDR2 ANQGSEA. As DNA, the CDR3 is TGCAGCGCCAGGACAGGGGACAATCAGCCCCAGCATTTT. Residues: CSARTGDNQPQHF.

CDR3 sequence (DNA): TGCGCCAGCAGCTTGGACGGGACAGGGGGCGACGGCTACACCTTC. It encodes CASSLDGTGGDGYTF. The V gene is TRBV5-1, the J gene TRBJ1-2, with 12 bases identical to TRBD1. The germline V gene encodes CDR1 SGHRS and CDR2 YFSETQ. The CDR3 is 15 residues long. V lost 0 bases, J lost 8 bases, and 5 bases stayed unmatched.

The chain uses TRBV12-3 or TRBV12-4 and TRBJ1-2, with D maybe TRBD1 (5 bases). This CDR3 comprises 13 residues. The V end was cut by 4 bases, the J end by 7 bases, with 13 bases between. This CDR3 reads CASSSRGLVGYTF. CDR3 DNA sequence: TGTGCCAGCAGTTCCCGGGGACTTGTTGGCTACACCTTC.

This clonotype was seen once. CDR3 protein: CASSHRTGQETQYF. In DNA, the CDR3 is TGTGCCAGCAGCCACAGGACAGGTCAAGAGACCCAGTACTTC. V and J are TRBV16 and TRBJ2-5, with 7 bases matching TRBD1. V was clipped by 3 bases and J by 2 bases; unmatched bases: 3. There are 14 residues in the CDR3. Looked up from germline, CDR1 is KGHSY and CDR2 is FQNENV.

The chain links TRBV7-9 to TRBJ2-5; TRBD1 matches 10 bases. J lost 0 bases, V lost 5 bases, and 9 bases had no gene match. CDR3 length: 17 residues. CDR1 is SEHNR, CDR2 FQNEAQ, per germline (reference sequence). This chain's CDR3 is CASSPDLDRGDQETQYF. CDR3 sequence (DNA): TGTGCCAGCAGCCCTGACCTGGACAGGGGGGACCAAGAGACCCAGTACTTC.